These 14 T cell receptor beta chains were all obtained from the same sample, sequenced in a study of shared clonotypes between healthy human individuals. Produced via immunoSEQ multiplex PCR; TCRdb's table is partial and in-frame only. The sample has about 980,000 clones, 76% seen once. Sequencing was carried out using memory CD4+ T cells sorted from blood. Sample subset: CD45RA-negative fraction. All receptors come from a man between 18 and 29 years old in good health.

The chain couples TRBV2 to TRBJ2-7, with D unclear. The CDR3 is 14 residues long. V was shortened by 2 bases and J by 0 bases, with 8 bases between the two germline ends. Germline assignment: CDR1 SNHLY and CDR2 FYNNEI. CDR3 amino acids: CASSERRFSYEQYF. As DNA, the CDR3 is TGTGCCAGCAGTGAACGCCGGTTCTCCTACGAGCAGTACTTC. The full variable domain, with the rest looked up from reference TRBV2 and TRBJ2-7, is EPEVTQTPSHQVTQMGQEVILRCVPISNHLYFYWYRQILGQKVEFLVSFYNNEISEKSEIFDDQFSVERPDGSNFTLKIRSTKLEDSAMYFCASSERRFSYEQYFGPGTRLTVT.

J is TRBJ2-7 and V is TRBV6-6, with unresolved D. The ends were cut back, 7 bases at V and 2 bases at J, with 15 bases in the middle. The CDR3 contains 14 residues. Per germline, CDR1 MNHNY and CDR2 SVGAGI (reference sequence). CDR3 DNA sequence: TGTGCCAGCAAGAAGAGGTCGGGTCCCTACGAGCAGTACTTC. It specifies CASKKRSGPYEQYF.

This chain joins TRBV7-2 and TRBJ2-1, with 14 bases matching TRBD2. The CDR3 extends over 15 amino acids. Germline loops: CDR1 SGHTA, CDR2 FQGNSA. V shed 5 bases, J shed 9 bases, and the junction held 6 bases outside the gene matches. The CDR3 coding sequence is TGTGCCAGCAGCCCGAGAGGGACTAGCGGGGGTGAGCAGTTCTTC. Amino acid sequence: CASSPRGTSGGEQFF.

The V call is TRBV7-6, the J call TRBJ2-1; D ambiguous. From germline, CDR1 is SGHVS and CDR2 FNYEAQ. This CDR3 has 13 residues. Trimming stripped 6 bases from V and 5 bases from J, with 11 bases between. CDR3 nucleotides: TGTGCCAGCAGACTGACCGTCGACAATGAGCAGTTCTTC. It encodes CASRLTVDNEQFF.

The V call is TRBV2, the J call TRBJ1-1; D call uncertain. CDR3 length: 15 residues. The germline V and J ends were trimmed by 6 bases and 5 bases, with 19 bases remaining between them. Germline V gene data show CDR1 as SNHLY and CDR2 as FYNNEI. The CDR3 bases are TGTGCCAGCAGGGAACAACCGGGCCTAGGGACTGAAGCTTTCTTT. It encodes CASREQPGLGTEAFF. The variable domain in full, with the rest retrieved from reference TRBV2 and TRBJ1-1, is EPEVTQTPSHQVTQMGQEVILRCVPISNHLYFYWYRQILGQKVEFLVSFYNNEISEKSEIFDDQFSVERPDGSNFTLKIRSTKLEDSAMYFCASREQPGLGTEAFFGQGTRLTVV.

The CDR3 nucleotides are TGTGCCAGCTCACGGGCATCCGTCCAATCAGAGACCCAGTACTTC. Protein sequence: CASSRASVQSETQYF. The genes are TRBV18 and TRBJ2-5, with D unclear. V was clipped by 4 bases and J by 4 bases, with 16 bases between them. CDR1 is KGHSH, CDR2 LQKENI, per germline. There are 15 residues in the CDR3.

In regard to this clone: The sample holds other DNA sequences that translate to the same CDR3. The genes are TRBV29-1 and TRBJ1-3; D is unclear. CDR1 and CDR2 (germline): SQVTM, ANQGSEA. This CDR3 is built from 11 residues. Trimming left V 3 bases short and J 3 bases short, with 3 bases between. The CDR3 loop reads CSVEGGNTIYF. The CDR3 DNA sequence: TGCAGCGTTGAGGGTGGAAACACCATATATTTT.

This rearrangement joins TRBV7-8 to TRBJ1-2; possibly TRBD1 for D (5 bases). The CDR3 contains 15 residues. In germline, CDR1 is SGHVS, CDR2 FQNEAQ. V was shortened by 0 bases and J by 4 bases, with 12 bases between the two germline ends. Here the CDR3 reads CASSLAGTGLYGYTF. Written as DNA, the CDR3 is TGTGCCAGCAGCTTAGCGGGAACAGGCCTCTATGGCTACACCTTC.

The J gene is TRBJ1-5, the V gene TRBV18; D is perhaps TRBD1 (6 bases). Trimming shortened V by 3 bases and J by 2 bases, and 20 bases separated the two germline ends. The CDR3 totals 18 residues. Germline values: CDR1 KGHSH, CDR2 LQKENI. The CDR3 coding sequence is TGTGCCAGCTCACCCGTCTCGGGGGGGCAGGGAGGCAATCAGCCCCAGCATTTT. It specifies CASSPVSGGQGGNQPQHF.

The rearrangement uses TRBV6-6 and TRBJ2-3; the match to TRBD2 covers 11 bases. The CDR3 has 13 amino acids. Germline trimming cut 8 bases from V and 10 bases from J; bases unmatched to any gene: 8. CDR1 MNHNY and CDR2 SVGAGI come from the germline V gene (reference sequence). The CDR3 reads CASVAGGQWSQYF. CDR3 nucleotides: TGTGCCAGCGTAGCGGGGGGGCAGTGGTCGCAGTATTTT.

For the CDR3, the DNA is TGTGCCAGCAGCTTTTCGGGGAGCACAGATACGCAGTATTTT. This gives the protein CASSFSGSTDTQYF. The rearrangement uses TRBV9 and TRBJ2-3; possible D gene TRBD2, 5 bases. This CDR3 comprises 14 residues. V lost 4 bases and J lost 0, with 9 bases in between. Germline CDR1 reads SGDLS; CDR2 reads YYNGEE.

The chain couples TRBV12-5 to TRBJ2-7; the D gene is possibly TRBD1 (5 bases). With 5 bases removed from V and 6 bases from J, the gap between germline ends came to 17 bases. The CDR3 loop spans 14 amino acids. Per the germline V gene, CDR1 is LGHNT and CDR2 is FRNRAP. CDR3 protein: CASGPRYGASEQYF. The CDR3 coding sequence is TGTGCTAGTGGTCCCCGTTATGGGGCATCCGAGCAGTACTTC.

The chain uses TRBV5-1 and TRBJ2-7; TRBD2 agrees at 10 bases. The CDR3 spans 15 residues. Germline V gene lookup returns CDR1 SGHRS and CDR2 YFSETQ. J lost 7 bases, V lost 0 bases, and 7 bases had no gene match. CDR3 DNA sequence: TGCGCCAGCAGCTTGGGGGCTAGCGGGAGTAGGGAGCAGTACTTC. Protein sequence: CASSLGASGSREQYF.

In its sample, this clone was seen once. CDR3 nucleotide sequence: TGTGCCAGCAGTGACCCCTACACAGCTCTCGGTCGCTCCTACAATGAGCAGTTCTTC. It is translated as CASSDPYTALGRSYNEQFF. V and J are TRBV2 and TRBJ2-1; D gene unclear. CDR3 size: 19 residues. Per germline, CDR1 SNHLY and CDR2 FYNNEI. With 3 bases removed from V and 0 bases from J, the gap between germline ends came to 21 bases.